The 32 T cell receptor beta chains reported below all come from one sample, sequenced in a study of glioma-infiltrating T cells. The iRepertoire nested amplicon-rescue multiplex PCR amplified TCR alpha and beta CDR3s from RNA. TCRdb re-derived calls from the multiplex PCR reads in MiXCR, one entry per CDR3 protein. Among about 130,000 distinct CDR3 sequences, 24% were seen once, and the ten largest hold around a quarter. The sequencing input was glioma tissue, nonneoplastic brain tissue, or PBMCs (not recorded which). The receptor source for this set is a human donor with low-grade glioma or glioblastoma, undergoing nonglioma brain surgery, or in good health (not recorded which).

This clonotype was observed a few times. The chain carries TRBV7-2 and TRBJ1-1; a weak D match, TRBD1 (6 bases). CDR1 and CDR2 (germline): SGHTA, FQGNSA. CDR3 length: 16 residues. V lost 5 bases and J lost 4, with 20 bases in between. CDR3 protein: CASSDTRKRTVTEAFF. The CDR3 nucleotides read TGTGCCAGCAGCGACACCCGGAAGCGGACAGTCACTGAAGCTTTCTTT. The complete variable domain, with remaining parts taken from reference TRBV7-2 and TRBJ1-1, reads GAGVSQSPSNKVTEKGKDVELRCDPISGHTALYWYRQSLGQGLEFLIYFQGNSAPDKSGLPSDRFSAERTGGSVSTLTIQRTQQEDSAVYLCASSDTRKRTVTEAFFGQGTRLTVV.

V is TRBV4-2 and J is TRBJ2-2, with 9 nucleotides matching TRBD2. J lost 3 bases, V lost 0 bases, and 8 bases had no gene match. The CDR3 contains 18 residues. CDR1 LGHNA and CDR2 YNFKEQ come from the germline V gene. The CDR3 is CASSQEIVRGGDTGELFF. The DNA for the CDR3 is TGTGCCAGCAGCCAAGAGATTGTGCGGGGGGGCGACACCGGGGAGCTGTTTTTT.

As to this clonotype: A much larger clone differs from this one at a single base, so this may be a read error. The chain uses TRBV6-6 and TRBJ1-2, with D possibly TRBD1 on 5 matching bases. The germline gives CDR1 MNHNY, CDR2 SVGAGI (reference sequence). This CDR3 is 12 amino acids long. The CDR3 DNA reads TGTGCCAGCAGTTTTACAGGCTATGTCTACACCTTC. This sequence encodes CASSFTGYVYTF.

This clonotype was observed a handful of times. The CDR3 spells CASSGLAGGRTGELFF. Written as DNA, the CDR3 is TGTGCCAGCAGTGGTCTAGCGGGGGGGCGCACCGGGGAGCTGTTTTTT. This rearrangement joins TRBV2 to TRBJ2-2; TRBD2 aligns across 12 bases. The CDR3 runs 16 residues. CDR1 is SNHLY and CDR2 is FYNNEI in the germline V gene. J gave up 4 bases and V 4 bases, and 4 bases lay outside the gene matches. Full variable domain (missing parts from reference TRBV2 and TRBJ2-2): EPEVTQTPSHQVTQMGQEVILRCVPISNHLYFYWYRQILGQKVEFLVSFYNNEISEKSEIFDDQFSVERPDGSNFTLKIRSTKLEDSAMYFCASSGLAGGRTGELFFGEGSRLTVL.

This clonotype turned up a few times. This chain connects TRBV29-1 to TRBJ1-1; tentatively, D is TRBD1 (6 bases). V lost 3 bases and J lost 5, with 10 bases in between. Germline CDR1 is SQVTM and CDR2 is ANQGSEA. CDR3 length: 12 amino acids. Here the CDR3 reads CSVDRGGTEAFF. In DNA form, the CDR3 reads TGCAGCGTTGACAGGGGAGGAACTGAAGCTTTCTTT.

There are a few counts of this clonotype. The chain recombines TRBV11-2 with TRBJ1-5; 10 nucleotides line up with TRBD1. CDR3 length: 16 amino acids. Looked up from germline, CDR1 is SGHAT and CDR2 is FQNNGV. V was pared by 3 bases and J by 3 bases, with 5 bases of the junction left unmatched. The DNA of the CDR3 is TGTGCCAGCAGCTTGGGGACAGGGGATGTCAATCAGCCCCAGCATTTT. This translates into CASSLGTGDVNQPQHF.

This clonotype came up a few times. The rearrangement joins TRBV7-9 to TRBJ2-5, with 7 bases aligning to TRBD1. J lost 4 bases, V lost 5 bases, and 7 bases had no gene match. Germline CDR1 reads SEHNR; CDR2 reads FQNEAQ (reference sequence). This CDR3 is 14 amino acids long. CDR3 amino acids: CASSSRTGGETQYF. CDR3 in DNA: TGTGCCAGCAGCAGCCGGACAGGAGGAGAGACCCAGTACTTC.

This clonotype was seen many times. The CDR3 region is CSARDLGAGTEAFF. The CDR3 region has the DNA TGCAGTGCTAGAGATCTTGGGGCGGGCACTGAAGCTTTCTTT. This chain links TRBV20-1 with TRBJ1-1, with D tentatively TRBD1 (5 bases). The V gene's germline CDR1 is DFQATT and CDR2 SNEGSKA (reference sequence). Trimming pared 0 bases from V and 4 bases from J, leaving 12 bases between. The CDR3 has 14 amino acids.

J is TRBJ2-5 and V is TRBV9, with 9 bases identical to TRBD1. Trimming at V came to 1 base and at J to 1 base, leaving 5 bases not matched to a gene. Germline V gene sequence: CDR1 SGDLS, CDR2 YYNGEE. CDR3 length equals 16 residues. In nucleotides, the CDR3 is TGTGCCAGCAGCGTAATGGACAGGGGTCTCCAAGAGACCCAGTACTTC. This gives the protein CASSVMDRGLQETQYF. The full variable domain, its missing parts supplied by reference TRBV9 and TRBJ2-5, is DSGVTQTPKHLITATGQRVTLRCSPRSGDLSVYWYQQSLDQGLQFLIQYYNGEERAKGNILERFSAQQFPDLHSELNLSSLELGDSALYFCASSVMDRGLQETQYFGPGTRLLVL.

This clonotype was found many times. The chain recombines TRBV6-1 with TRBJ2-7, with 10 bases lining up with TRBD1. V was pared by 4 bases and J by 1 base, with 4 bases of the junction left unmatched. Germline CDR1 MNHNS, CDR2 SASEGT. This CDR3 has 15 amino acids. The CDR3 sequence: CASSVWTGGSYEQYV. Written as DNA, the CDR3 is TGTGCCAGCAGTGTATGGACAGGGGGTTCCTACGAGCAGTACGTC.

The rearrangement links TRBV5-1 to TRBJ2-1; maybe TRBD2 (6 bases). Germline V gene data show CDR1 as SGHRS and CDR2 as YFSETQ. This CDR3 is built from 15 residues. Deletions cut 4 bases from V and 7 bases from J, with 18 bases between. The CDR3 protein is CASSPSPRGWNEQFF. The CDR3 DNA reads as TGCGCCAGCAGCCCCTCTCCGCGGGGTTGGAATGAGCAGTTCTTC.

The chain has TRBV15 and TRBJ1-1, with D unclear. V lost 1 base and J lost 1, with 7 bases in between. The germline V gene encodes CDR1 LNHNV and CDR2 YYDKDF (reference sequence). The CDR3 has 14 amino acids. In DNA form, the CDR3 reads TGTGCCACCAGCAGAGCTGGGTGGAACACTGAAGCTTTCTTT. It encodes CATSRAGWNTEAFF.

This rearrangement joins TRBV10-3 to TRBJ1-1; D remains ambiguous. The CDR3 is made up of 15 amino acids. Germline assignment: CDR1 ENHRY and CDR2 SYGVKD. V was clipped by 2 bases and J by 1 base, with 11 bases between them. DNA for the CDR3: TGTGCCATCAGTGAGCCTGGACGGACGAACACTGAAGCTTTCTTT. Translated: CAISEPGRTNTEAFF.

This clonotype was counted only a few times. This chain uses TRBV12-3 or TRBV12-4 with TRBJ1-1, with 7 bases aligning to TRBD1. The CDR3 covers 12 residues. V was pared by 7 bases and J by 10 bases, with 9 bases of the junction left unmatched. This CDR3 is CASTPDRERAFF. As DNA, the CDR3 is TGTGCCAGCACCCCAGACAGGGAGAGAGCTTTCTTT.

This clonotype has a count of ten or more. The V gene is TRBV7-9, the J gene TRBJ2-1; the match to TRBD1 covers 8 bases. Germline CDR1 and CDR2: SEHNR and FQNEAQ (reference sequence). The CDR3 runs to 14 residues. J was trimmed by 7 bases and V by 3 bases; bases with no gene match: 5. As DNA, the CDR3 is TGTGCCAGCAGCTTCGGACAGGGTAGGAATGAGCAGTTCTTC. Protein: CASSFGQGRNEQFF.

This clonotype was detected ten times or more. The chain carries TRBV6-2 or TRBV6-3 and TRBJ2-1; no reliable D call. CDR1 is MNHEY and CDR2 is SVGEGT in the germline V gene. The CDR3 extends over 13 amino acids. V gave up 1 base and J gave up 3 bases, with 4 bases separating them. The CDR3 reads CASSYLYYNEQFF. The CDR3 DNA reads TGTGCCAGCAGTTACTTGTACTACAATGAGCAGTTCTTC.

The rearrangement uses TRBV7-2 and TRBJ2-5; 10 positions match TRBD2. The junction had 17 bases not matched to a gene; V was cut back by 3 bases and J by 4 bases. CDR1 is SGHTA and CDR2 is FQGNSA in the germline V gene. The CDR3 has 19 residues. The CDR3 DNA follows: TGTGCCAGCAGCTTTGAATTGGGAGCGGGGGGGCCGGAGGGAGAGACCCAGTACTTC. Its protein product is CASSFELGAGGPEGETQYF.

The chain employs TRBV7-9 and TRBJ1-5, with unresolved D. CDR3 size: 13 residues. The V gene's germline CDR1 is SEHNR and CDR2 FQNEAQ (reference sequence). Trimming shortened V by 1 base and J by 6 bases, and 7 bases separated the two germline ends. CDR3 sequence (DNA): TGTGCCAGCAGCTTAGACGGGATTCAGCCCCAGCATTTT. The encoded protein is CASSLDGIQPQHF.

In regard to this clonotype: A junction end diverges from the germline sequence, so it may reflect a read error. This rearrangement joins TRBV7-9 to TRBJ2-1; D unresolved. The germline V gene encodes CDR1 SEHNR and CDR2 FQNEAQ (reference sequence). The CDR3 is 13 residues long. CDR3 sequence: CASSDDTYNEQSF. The CDR3 DNA is TGTGCCAGCAGCGATGACACCTACAATGAGCAGTCCTTC.

This clonotype was observed at least ten times. The gene calls are TRBV24-1 and TRBJ2-3; D not certain. The CDR3 runs 12 residues. Germline CDR1 is KGHDR and CDR2 is SFDVKD. The germline V and J ends were trimmed by 3 bases and 1 base, with 1 base remaining between them. The CDR3 nucleotides are TGTGCCACCAGTGATCGCACAGATACGCAGTATTTT. Amino acids: CATSDRTDTQYF.

CDR3 DNA sequence: TGTGCCAGCAGTGAATCTGCCGCGAGCGGGGCCAACGTCCTGACTTTC. Protein product: CASSESAASGANVLTF. The chain uses TRBV2 and TRBJ2-6; D call uncertain. CDR1 is SNHLY and CDR2 is FYNNEI in the germline V gene. Trimming took off 2 bases at V and 4 bases at J, with 12 bases between the two ends. CDR3 length: 16 amino acids.

This clonotype was seen a few times. The rearrangement links TRBV19 to TRBJ2-1; 12 bases agree with TRBD2. Germline values: CDR1 LNHDA, CDR2 SQIVND (reference sequence). The CDR3 consists of 16 residues. Trimming at V came to 0 bases and at J to 9 bases, leaving 6 bases not matched to a gene. The CDR3 sequence is CASSIDASGGAGEQFF. The DNA of the CDR3 is TGTGCCAGTAGTATAGATGCTAGCGGGGGGGCGGGTGAGCAGTTCTTC.

In this sample, this clonotype turned up many times. The gene calls are TRBV25-1 and TRBJ1-5; D gene ambiguous. The germline V gene encodes CDR1 MGHDK and CDR2 SYGVNS. Trimming shortened V by 6 bases and J by 5 bases, and 23 bases separated the two germline ends. CDR3 size: 17 residues. The chain's CDR3 is CASSVKNKPRKDQPQHF. CDR3 coding DNA: TGTGCCAGCAGCGTAAAAAACAAGCCGCGGAAGGATCAGCCCCAGCATTTT.

The J gene is TRBJ1-4, the V gene TRBV11-1; 7 bases are shared with TRBD1. This CDR3 comprises 15 residues. Germline CDR1 reads SGHAT; CDR2 reads FQDESV (reference sequence). Unmatched junction bases numbered 11, after V lost 5 bases and J lost 8 bases. The CDR3, as DNA: TGTGCCAGCAGCAGCTACAGGGGAGGCAACGAAAAACTGTTTTTT. This sequence encodes CASSSYRGGNEKLFF.

At least ten counts were recorded for this clonotype. J is TRBJ2-3 and V is TRBV6-1; D might be TRBD2 (6 bases). Trimming left V 8 bases short and J 0 bases short, with 9 bases between. Germline-derived CDR1 and CDR2 are MNHNS and SASEGT. The CDR3 consists of 13 residues. This CDR3 is CASAGLSTDTQYF. CDR3 nucleotide sequence: TGTGCCAGCGCGGGGCTAAGCACAGATACGCAGTATTTT.

In this sample, this clonotype turned up many times. The J gene is TRBJ2-3, the V gene TRBV6-1, with TRBD1 matching over 8 bases. The CDR3 runs 15 residues. Germline CDR1 is MNHNS and CDR2 is SASEGT. V lost 7 bases, J lost 1 base, and 7 bases stayed unmatched. The DNA of the CDR3 is TGTGCCAGCACTAGACAGGGGTATCGCACAGATACGCAGTATTTT. This sequence encodes CASTRQGYRTDTQYF.

The chain has TRBV3-1 and TRBJ2-5; D gene unclear. CDR3 size: 14 residues. CDR1 LGHDT and CDR2 YNNKEL come from the germline V gene (reference sequence). V lost 3 bases and J 5 bases, leaving 13 bases between the germline ends. The DNA of the CDR3 is TGTGCCAGCAGCCAGATCCTAGGATCCGAGACCCAGTACTTC. Residues: CASSQILGSETQYF.

This clonotype appeared many times. This chain links TRBV28 with TRBJ2-1; D possibly uses TRBD1 or TRBD2 (5 bases each). V was cut by 3 bases and J by 1 base, with 13 bases left in between. Germline lookup yields CDR1 MDHEN and CDR2 SYDVKM. The CDR3 runs 16 residues. Here the CDR3 reads CASSLITGGSYNEQFF. The CDR3, as DNA: TGTGCCAGCAGTTTGATCACAGGAGGATCCTACAATGAGCAGTTCTTC.

This clonotype was found many times. The rearrangement links TRBV27 to TRBJ2-2, with a weak D call TRBD1 (5 bases). The V end lost 8 bases, the J end lost 5 bases, and 15 bases lay between the germline ends. The CDR3 contains 14 residues. CDR1 is MNHEY, CDR2 SMNVEV, per germline (reference sequence). CDR3 in amino acids: CASGWKGVTGELFF. The DNA of the CDR3 is TGTGCCAGCGGATGGAAAGGGGTGACCGGGGAGCTGTTTTTT.

This clonotype was seen many times. The rearrangement uses TRBV28 and TRBJ1-4; 8 nucleotides agree with TRBD1. The CDR3 has 14 residues. After removal of 5 bases from V and 7 bases from J, the junction contained 6 bases not matched to a gene. Germline V gives CDR1 MDHEN, CDR2 SYDVKM. CDR3 loop: CASSPGQDREKLFF. CDR3 DNA sequence: TGTGCCAGCAGTCCGGGACAGGATCGTGAAAAACTGTTTTTT.

A remark on this clonotype: The final CDR3 position lacks the conserved phenylalanine or tryptophan, pointing to a likely read error. The chain carries TRBV4-1 and TRBJ1-5; no firm D call. Germline V gives CDR1 MGHRA, CDR2 YSYEKL. This CDR3 is built from 14 residues. Trimming removed 2 bases at V and 4 bases at J, with 9 bases between. CDR3 amino acids: CASSQWKENQPQHL. The CDR3 bases are TGCGCCAGCAGCCAATGGAAGGAAAATCAGCCCCAGCATCTT.

The genes are TRBV12-3 or TRBV12-4 and TRBJ1-5; 10 bases match TRBD1. The CDR3 has 14 residues. Germline trimming cut 5 bases from V and 8 bases from J; bases unmatched to any gene: 6. CDR3 bases: TGTGCCAGCAGTCGACAGGGGGCGTACGAGCCCCAGCATTTT. This gives the protein CASSRQGAYEPQHF.